This entry describes one T cell receptor (beta chain). The sample comes from a study of blood T cell repertoires in COVID-19. After removal of 4 bases from V and 1 base from J, the junction contained 10 bases not matched to a gene. Per the germline V gene, CDR1 is LGHNT and CDR2 is FRNRAP. This CDR3 is built from 19 residues. TCRdb's table, derived via immunoSEQ multiplex PCR, lists solely in-frame clones and lacks some. The data contain roughly 140,000 clones, roughly 84% of them singletons. The specimen was peripheral blood. This TCR derives from a woman aged 45-59 years with acute or convalescent COVID-19. The J gene is TRBJ2-6, the V gene TRBV12-5; 10 bases are shared with TRBD2. The CDR3 DNA is TGTGCTAGTGGTTCTCCCCTAGCGGGAGATTGGTCTGGGGCCAACGTCCTGACTTTC. This sequence encodes CASGSPLAGDWSGANVLTF.